These T cell receptor beta chains were read from a single sample in a study of blood T cell repertoires in COVID-19. TCRdb keeps only in-frame clones here, not all; method: immunoSEQ multiplex PCR. The sample lists fewer than 200,000 clones, more than 70% seen once, with 3.6% in the top ten. The sequencing input was PBMCs or T cells enriched from blood (not recorded which). The receptors stem from a woman between 45 and 60 years old in a cohort exposed to, infected with or recovered from COVID-19 (not recorded which). Each CDR3 is given with its conserved first and last residue. A D gene is named only where the DNA matches it firmly. A clone size is listed for some rows: how often the clone was seen (once, few, many), or a class if it is expanded.

>TRBJ1-4|.|.|TRBV27
TGTGCCAGCAGTTTATCGATCGGGGTAACTAATGAAAAACTGTTTTTT
CASSLSIGVTNEKLFF
>TRBJ1-2|few|.|TRBV24-1
TGTGCCACCAGTGATTTGTGGCTTGGCTACACCTTC
CATSDLWLGYTF
>TRBJ2-3|.|TRBD2|TRBV24-1
TGTGCCACCAGTGCCGCCCAGGGAGGGGGCACAGATACGCAGTATTTT
CATSAAQGGGTDTQYF
>TRBJ2-1|.|TRBD2|TRBV9
TGTGCCAGCAGCCCCCGGACGGACGGACTAGCGGGATCACTCCGGTACAATGAGCAGTTCTTC
CASSPRTDGLAGSLRYNEQFF
>TRBJ2-3|.|.|TRBV3-1/TRBV3-2
TGTGCCAGCAGCCAAGAGGGCAGATACACAGATACGCAGTATTTT
CASSQEGRYTDTQYF
>TRBJ2-5|.|TRBD2|TRBV7-6
TGTGCCAGCAGCAAGCGTTTCGGGACTAGCGGGAGGGGAGGGCAAGAGACCCAGTACTTC
CASSKRFGTSGRGGQETQYF
>TRBJ1-5|.|.|TRBV4-2
TGTGCCAGCAGCCAAGAGGAGCTTGCGGGGTATCAGCCCCAGCATTTT
CASSQEELAGYQPQHF
>TRBJ1-5|.|TRBD1|TRBV6-6
TGTGCCAGCAGGACAGGGGGAGGCAGCAATCAGCCCCAGCATTTT
CASRTGGGSNQPQHF
>TRBJ1-2|.|.|TRBV20-1
TGCAGTGCTAGACCCTCAAACTTCGACACCTTC
CSARPSNFDTF
>TRBJ2-1|few|.|TRBV20-1
TGCAGTGCTAGTCAGCCGGGGAGGCCCAATGAGCAGTTCTTC
CSASQPGRPNEQFF
>TRBJ1-6|.|.|TRBV9
TGTGCCAGCAGCGTAGATCCCCCGGGAGGGGAGAAAAATTCACCCCTCCACTTT
CASSVDPPGGEKNSPLHF
>TRBJ1-6|.|.|TRBV7-3
TGTGCCAGCAGCTCGGGACTGAGTAATTCACCCCTCCACTTT
CASSSGLSNSPLHF
>TRBJ2-5|.|TRBD1|TRBV7-9
TGTGCCAGCAGGTATACAGGGGGAGAGACCCAGTACTTC
CASRYTGGETQYF
>TRBJ2-1|.|TRBD2|TRBV18
TGTGCCAGCTCCCCAACCGGGACTAAGGTCAATGAGCAGTTCTTC
CASSPTGTKVNEQFF
>TRBJ2-5|.|TRBD2|TRBV5-6
TGTGCCAGCAGTATACACGGGACTACCCTTAGGGAGACCCAGTACTTC
CASSIHGTTLRETQYF
>TRBJ1-6|.|TRBD1|TRBV2
TGTGCCAGCAGTGGGGACAGAGCCAATTCACCCCTCCACTTT
CASSGDRANSPLHF
>TRBJ1-1|.|TRBD1|TRBV28
TGTGCCAGCAGCTCATTCTCCGGGACAGGGGCTTTCTTT
CASSSFSGTGAFF
>TRBJ1-4|once|TRBD1|TRBV19
TGTGCCAGTAGTATCGGGCAGGGGGCAACTAATGAAAAACTGTTTTTT
CASSIGQGATNEKLFF
>TRBJ2-7|once|.|TRBV24-1
.
CATSVPEVYEQYF
>TRBJ2-7|.|.|TRBV21-1
TGTGCCAGCAGCAAAGCTCATGATCATAGGAGCTCCTACGAGCAGTACTTC
CASSKAHDHRSSYEQYF
>TRBJ2-1|.|.|TRBV7-3
TGTGCCAGCAGCCCTAGTCGGAGGTCCTACAATGAGCAGTTCTTC
CASSPSRRSYNEQFF
>TRBJ1-5|.|.|TRBV27
TGTGCCAGCGGCTCCTTCCAGGCGGGAGGGAGCAATCAGCCCCAGCATTTT
CASGSFQAGGSNQPQHF
>TRBJ2-5|.|.|TRBV11-3
TGTGCCAGCAGCTTAGATTGGACTATAGAAGAGACCCAGTACTTC
CASSLDWTIEETQYF
>TRBJ2-1|.|.|TRBV30
TGTGCCTGGAGTGTAGGGAGTTTTCGGTTCTTC
CAWSVGSFRFF
>TRBJ2-1|once|TRBD1|TRBV19
TGTGCCAGTAGTATGCCCCCTCGACAGGGGTACAATGAGCAGTTCTTC
CASSMPPRQGYNEQFF
>TRBJ2-2|.|.|TRBV6-4
TGTGCCAGCACCACGGACTCTGTCTACACCGGGGAGCTGTTTTTT
CASTTDSVYTGELFF
>TRBJ1-2|.|.|TRBV9
TGTGCCAGCAGCTTATCGGACAGACTAAACTATGGCTACACCTTC
CASSLSDRLNYGYTF
>TRBJ1-4|once|TRBD1|TRBV5-1
TGCGCCAGCAGCCTCCTCCCCACGATCGGACAGGGGATCGGTAATGAAAAACTGTTTTTT
CASSLLPTIGQGIGNEKLFF
>TRBJ1-1|.|.|TRBV19
TGTGCCAGTAGTATATCCCCAGGGACTAACACTGAAGCTTTCTTT
CASSISPGTNTEAFF
>TRBJ2-3|.|TRBD2|TRBV28
TGTGCCAGCAGTTTAAATCGGGGAGGGAGCACAGATACGCAGTATTTT
CASSLNRGGSTDTQYF
>TRBJ2-7|.|.|TRBV3-1/TRBV3-2
TGTGCCAGCAGCCAAGTGGCTTACGAGCAGTACTTC
CASSQVAYEQYF
>TRBJ2-2|few|TRBD2|TRBV7-8
TGTGCCAGCAAAACCACAGCGGGGTCAAACACCGGGGAGCTGTTTTTT
CASKTTAGSNTGELFF
>TRBJ2-5|.|.|TRBV7-3
TGTGCCAGCAGCTACAGGGAGGGGGAGACCCAGTACTTC
CASSYREGETQYF
>TRBJ1-5|.|TRBD1|TRBV7-2
TGTGCCAGCAGCATTAGCCGGGACAGGGAGGAGCCCCAGCATTTT
CASSISRDREEPQHF
>TRBJ1-2|.|.|TRBV2
TGTGCCAGCAGTACGACATCCTATGGCTACACCTTC
CASSTTSYGYTF
>TRBJ1-4|.|.|TRBV14
TGTGCCAGCAGCCAGGGGGGGATTAATGAAAAACTGTTTTTT
CASSQGGINEKLFF
>TRBJ1-5|.|TRBD1|TRBV11-2
TGTGCCAGCAGCGCCGGGACAGGGGGAAATCAGCCCCAGCATTTT
CASSAGTGGNQPQHF
>TRBJ1-2|.|.|TRBV2
TGTGCCAGCAGTGATATTGGAGCTAACTATGGCTACACCTTC
CASSDIGANYGYTF
>TRBJ2-3|.|.|TRBV5-4
TGTGCCAGCAGCTTTCGCTGGGGCGGAAGCACAGATACGCAGTATTTT
CASSFRWGGSTDTQYF
>TRBJ2-2|few|.|TRBV5-5
TGTGCCAGCAGCTCGGGGGTGAACACCGGGGAGCTGTTTTTT
CASSSGVNTGELFF
>TRBJ2-5|.|.|TRBV3-1/TRBV3-2
TGTGCCAGCACCCAGGGGAGCGCCGAAGAGACCCAGTACTTC
CASTQGSAEETQYF
>TRBJ1-2|.|.|TRBV7-3
TGTGCCAGCAGTGAGACTGACTCACACCGAATCTATGGCTACACCTTC
CASSETDSHRIYGYTF
>TRBJ1-6|.|.|TRBV19
TGTGCCAGTAGTATAGATCGCTCCTATAATTCACCCCTCCACTTT
CASSIDRSYNSPLHF
>TRBJ2-2|.|.|TRBV27
TGTGCCAGCCGCAGTACCGGGGAGCTGTTTTTT
CASRSTGELFF
>TRBJ2-7|.|TRBD1|TRBV30
TGTGCCTGGACCTACCGGGACAGGGACTACGAGCAGTACTTC
CAWTYRDRDYEQYF
>TRBJ2-3|.|.|TRBV4-2
TGTGCCAGCAGCCAAGACCCCAGTAACACAGATACGCAGTATTTT
CASSQDPSNTDTQYF
>TRBJ1-3|.|TRBD1|TRBV2
TGTGCCACCAGGGGGGCGAACACCATATATTTT
CATRGANTIYF
>TRBJ1-6|.|.|TRBV5-1
TGCGCCAGCAGCTTGGATCCGGGGAAATCACCCCTCCACTTT
CASSLDPGKSPLHF
>TRBJ2-7|.|.|TRBV11-3
TGTGCCAGCAGCTTCTCCGGTCGCGAGCAGTACTTC
CASSFSGREQYF